This T cell receptor beta chain came from a study of T cell clonotyping in hematopoietic cell transplantation. Study results and caveats: Few recipient clonotypes overlapped donors; over 95% were de novo at given depth.

Time point denoted: recipient sample about 28 days before transplant, after cytoreduction. The V gene lost 7 bases and the J gene lost 0 bases, with 7 bases spanning the gap. The germline V gene encodes CDR1 MNHNS and CDR2 SASEGT. The CDR3 extends over 13 amino acids. Clones were sequenced by immunoSEQ multiplex PCR, and TCRdb holds only the in-frame ones, with some missing. The sample yields tens of thousands of clones, under 90% seen once. Points on this clone: Its antigen is undetermined.

Sequences were derived from peripheral blood mononuclear cells, sampled before stem cell transplant. The clonotype comes from a young man with biphenotypic leukemia. Some clones in this sample may be carry-over from other donors' samples. This chain joins TRBV6-1 and TRBJ1-3, with D unresolved. The CDR3 nucleotides are TGTGCCAGCACAAGGGACTCTGGAAACACCATATATTTT. Translating gives CASTRDSGNTIYF.